This T cell receptor beta chain stems from a study of T cells in Graves' hyperthyroidism and ophthalmopathy. Study-level points and caveats: Stable hyperthyroidism and ophthalmopathy were separated using 13 V-J signatures. In validation, the model predicted ophthalmopathy. These predictions came a median approximately 6.5 months before onset.

This clonotype was counted many times. Antigen: not known. Amplification yielded TCR beta CDR3 regions, with RNA transcripts as the source. TCR CDR3 underwent first-round RT-PCR with the HTBI primer set. One entry per CDR3 protein, called by TCRdb with MiXCR from the multiplex PCR reads. The sample lists around 620,000 distinct CDR3 sequences; more than 13% were seen once. This receptor was taken from a woman aged 18-30 years with Graves' ophthalmopathy. Sequencing was done on a sample of blood.

CDR3 residues: CAISQATNEKLFF. The CDR3 nucleotides are TGTGCCATCAGTCAGGCAACTAATGAAAAACTGTTTTTT. J is TRBJ1-4 and V is TRBV10-3; D remains unclear. V was pared by 5 bases and J by 0 bases, with 4 bases between. CDR1 is ENHRY and CDR2 is SYGVKD in the germline V gene. This CDR3 comprises 13 residues.